This TCR beta chain was sequenced in a study of T cells in Graves' hyperthyroidism and ophthalmopathy (dated by TCRdb to between 2017 and 2020). Broadly, across the study: Peripheral blood samples were taken at initial diagnosis, before any treatment was given. Prospective prediction of ophthalmopathy was tested in an independent validation cohort consisting of 18 to 20 hyperthyroidism patients and some 16 patients who later progressed to ophthalmopathy. After sampling, hyperthyroidism patients received methimazole starting at 30 mg daily, and ophthalmopathy patients received high-dose intravenous methylprednisolone. For training and testing, the 100 or so patients in the discovery cohort were randomly divided in a 7:3 ratio. The study also compared thyroid tissue and blood T-cell repertoires from five or six Graves' hyperthyroidism patients. TCR V-J signatures able to tell the groups apart were searched for in a discovery cohort of 100 patients, of whom around 43 had Graves' ophthalmopathy and some 60 had stable Graves' hyperthyroidism. TCR Vbeta CDR3 sequencing of roughly 140 peripheral blood samples (roughly 43 ophthalmopathy, over 70 hyperthyroidism and roughly 17 progressor patients) is reported in the paper. Broader findings and caveats from the paper: Sample size was not statistically predetermined, and investigators were not blinded to group allocation. A 13 V-J signature model separated ophthalmopathy from stable hyperthyroidism, with nearly 90% sensitivity and around 84% specificity in cross-validation and 80%/75% in testing. Blood samples also contained most of the expanded thyroid clonotypes (frequency above 0.001), which suggests that blood repertoires may reflect thyroid immune responses. During validation, the model predicted progression to ophthalmopathy a median of about 6.5 months ahead of onset, with around 65% sensitivity and less than 85% specificity.

This clonotype was recorded many times. Its antigen target is currently unknown. Base quality data are lacking; no much larger clone is found one base away. The germline V gene (reference sequence) supplies CDR1 DFQATT and CDR2 SNEGSKA. Deletion took 0 bases off V and 1 base off J, with a span of 6 bases between the germline ends. Counted from cysteine to phenylalanine, this CDR3 has 13 amino acids. This entry keeps only the CDR3 DNA: 39 bases, framed from base 1. The TCR beta CDR3 regions were amplified from RNA transcripts. For the first round of RT-PCR on the TCR CDR3, the HTBI primer set was used together with the Qiagen OneStep RT-PCR kit. Libraries were constructed in a second round of multiplex PCR, after which size selection and purification were carried out. Libraries were sequenced paired-end with 100 bp reads on an Illumina HiSeq2000. From the authors' description of their analysis: SOAPnuke was used to process the raw data, removing reads that contained adapters or uncalled bases, had a mean Phred below 15, or lacked an exact match to the constant primer or identifier. COPE v1.2.5 was used to merge high-quality paired reads, and clonotypes were defined as unique nucleotide sequences. MiTCR v1.1 was used to align clonotypes to the IMGT TRBV, TRBD and TRBJ reference segments. The analysis was restricted to V-J combinations with a frequency above 0.0001, which together covered 99% to 99.2% of the repertoires. The TCS score was defined as the ratio of F50 (clonal expansion) to E x V (chaos), calculated using BLOSUM62-based TCRdist between CDR3 peptides within each V-J. Welch's t-statistics and random forest reduced 500 to 650 V-J features to 13, which were used in a naive Bayes classifier (R e1071). Thyroid-blood repertoire similarity was quantified with the Morisita-Horn index. TCRdb ran its own pipeline on the public reads, namely fastp trimming at Q25 and MiXCR clone calling, and kept in-frame beta chains. When rows share a CDR3 protein, they turn into one entry using the most common DNA and genes. TCRdb's processing, not the study's, gives the V and J calls here. For this sample there are roughly 710,000 distinct CDR3 sequences; 30% to 40% appear just once. Around 30% of the sample belongs to the ten largest clones.

A patient counted as having stable Graves' hyperthyroidism if no progression to ophthalmopathy occurred over 18 months of follow-up. Hyperthyroidism patients were newly diagnosed, had a disease duration of under 2 months, and were aged 18 to 65 years. The study excluded patients with uncontrolled infections, other autoimmune diseases, pregnancy or lactation. Diagnoses relied on clinical symptoms, serum thyroxine and TRAb, thyroid ultrasound and orbital computed tomography. Ficoll-Paque density gradient centrifugation was used to isolate PBMCs from about 10 ml of fresh peripheral blood. Total RNA was extracted using Trizol reagent, and RNA quality was assessed on an Agilent 2100 Bioanalyzer.

Sequenced material: blood. The receptor chain draws on TRBV20-1 and TRBJ1-1; no confident D gene assignment can be made. The TCR comes from a woman aged 35 to 49 with Graves' hyperthyroidism. The CDR3 in this case is CSARDLSNTEAFF. The DNA sequence follows: TGCAGTGCTAGAGATCTCTCGAACACTGAAGCTTTCTTT.